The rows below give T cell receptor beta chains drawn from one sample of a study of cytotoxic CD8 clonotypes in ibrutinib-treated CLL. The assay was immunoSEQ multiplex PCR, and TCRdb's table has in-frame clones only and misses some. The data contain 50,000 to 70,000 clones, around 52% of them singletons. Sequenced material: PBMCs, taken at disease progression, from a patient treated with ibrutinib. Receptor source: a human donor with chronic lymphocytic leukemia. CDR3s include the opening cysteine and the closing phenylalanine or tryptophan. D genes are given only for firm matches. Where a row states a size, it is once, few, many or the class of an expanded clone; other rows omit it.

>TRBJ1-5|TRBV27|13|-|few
TGTGCCAGCAGTTTGATGCGCAATCAGCCCCAGCATTTT
CASSLMRNQPQHF
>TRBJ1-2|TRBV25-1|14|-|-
TGTGCCAGCAGTGATGAGGGGACTAACTATGGCTACACCTTC
CASSDEGTNYGYTF
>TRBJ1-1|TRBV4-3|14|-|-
TGCGCCAGCAGCCAAGATCGTGTAGACACTGAAGCTTTCTTT
CASSQDRVDTEAFF
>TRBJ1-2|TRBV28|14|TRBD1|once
TGTGCCAGCAGTCCAGGGGGCGTTGTTCATGGCTACACCTTC
CASSPGGVVHGYTF
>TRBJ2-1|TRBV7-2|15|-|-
TGTGCCAGCAGCCCTCCGGGGGGCTGGGGCAATGAGCAGTTCTTC
CASSPPGGWGNEQFF
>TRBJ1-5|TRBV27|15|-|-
TGTGCCAGCAGATCCCGACAGGTTAGCAATCAGCCCCAGCATTTT
CASRSRQVSNQPQHF
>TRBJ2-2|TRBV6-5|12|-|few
TGTGCCAGCAGTGAGGCTTTCGGGGAGCTGTTTTTT
CASSEAFGELFF
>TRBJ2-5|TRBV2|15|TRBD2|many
TGTGCCAGCAGGGTACTAGCGGGAGGATTCGAGACCCAGTACTTC
CASRVLAGGFETQYF
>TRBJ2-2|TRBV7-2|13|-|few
TGTGCCAGCGCCGCAGGGAATTCCGGGGAGCTGTTTTTT
CASAAGNSGELFF
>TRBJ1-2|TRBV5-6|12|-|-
TGTGCCAGCAGCTTGGTAGTGAATGGCTACACCTTC
CASSLVVNGYTF
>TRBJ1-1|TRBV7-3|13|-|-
TGTGCCAGCAGCCAAAGCCCGAACACTGAAGCTTTCTTT
CASSQSPNTEAFF